The 4 T cell receptor beta chains presented below share a single source sample, sequenced in a study of blood T cell repertoires in COVID-19. TCRdb keeps only in-frame clones here, not all; method: immunoSEQ multiplex PCR. Among some 110,000 clones listed, about 80% were seen once. The sample consisted of peripheral blood. The receptor source for this set is a man in his sixties with active or convalescent COVID-19.

The V gene is TRBV28, the J gene TRBJ1-5; 7 bases line up with TRBD1. The CDR3 has 16 amino acids. Germline-derived CDR1 and CDR2 are MDHEN and SYDVKM. V lost 3 bases, J lost 0 bases, and 5 bases stayed unmatched. This CDR3 is CASSFPGTASNQPQHF. Here the CDR3 DNA reads TGTGCCAGCAGTTTTCCGGGGACAGCTAGCAATCAGCCCCAGCATTTT.

The gene calls are TRBV6-5 and TRBJ1-3; the D gene is possibly TRBD1 (5 bases). This CDR3 comprises 14 residues. Trimming stripped 0 bases from V and 2 bases from J, with 5 bases between. Germline CDR1 MNHEY, CDR2 SVGAGI. The CDR3 loop reads CASSYSTAGNTIYF. CDR3 DNA: TGTGCCAGCAGTTACTCGACAGCTGGAAACACCATATATTTT.

This rearrangement joins TRBV27 to TRBJ2-7; a weak D match, TRBD2 (6 bases). CDR1 MNHEY and CDR2 SMNVEV come from the germline V gene (reference sequence). V gave up 0 bases and J gave up 5 bases, with 11 bases separating them. This CDR3 is built from 14 residues. Here the CDR3 DNA reads TGTGCCAGCAGTTTATCGCGGGATTTCAACGAGCAGTACTTC. Translation: CASSLSRDFNEQYF.

With respect to this clone: This may come from a read error, since a much larger clone is one base off. The genes are TRBV9 and TRBJ1-2; D perhaps matches TRBD1 (5 bases). V lost 3 bases, J lost 4 bases, and 10 bases lay in between. The CDR3 is 13 residues long. Germline assignment: CDR1 SGDLS and CDR2 YYNGEE. The CDR3 loop reads CASSAQGSYGYTF. The DNA of the CDR3 is TGTGCCAGCAGCGCCCAGGGTTCCTATGGCTACACCTTC. Together with reference TRBV9 and TRBJ1-2, the CDR3 gives the full variable domain: DSGVTQTPKHLITATGQRVTLRCSPRSGDLSVYWYQQSLDQGLQFLIQYYNGEERAKGNILERFSAQQFPDLHSELNLSSLELGDSALYFCASSAQGSYGYTFGSGTRLTVV.